This note documents a single T cell receptor beta chain sequence. Adults between roughly 18 and 89 years of age took part from 24 US areas. This specimen comes from a study of blood T cell repertoires in COVID-19. The CDR3 loop spans 15 amino acids. The J segment lost 7 bases and the V segment lost 5 bases, leaving 9 bases of the junction unmatched. Germline V gene lookup returns CDR1 MDHEN and CDR2 SYDVKM. The repertoire was sequenced with immunoSEQ multiplex PCR; TCRdb's copy has only in-frame clones and lacks some. The repertoire holds a few hundred thousand clones, with 65% to 90% as singletons. Sequencing input: PBMCs or T cells enriched from blood (not recorded which). The receptor was isolated from a middle-aged woman with acute COVID-19. This sequence joins TRBV28 and TRBJ2-5; 11 bases are shared with TRBD1. The DNA for the CDR3 is TGTGCCAGCAGTATCCCGGGACAGGGGGGTGGGACCCAGTACTTC. It encodes CASSIPGQGGGTQYF.